This T cell receptor (beta chain) came from a study of T cell responses to AZD1222 COVID-19 vaccine. The germline V and J ends were trimmed by 2 bases and 3 bases, with 8 bases remaining between them. Germline V gives CDR1 MNHEY, CDR2 SMNVEV (reference sequence). The CDR3 length is 14 residues. Assay: immunoSEQ multiplex PCR; the TCRdb copy retains only in-frame clones and omits some. This table holds roughly 110,000 clones, around 89% found once. The receptor was derived from an adult in good health. The sequenced sample was peripheral blood, obtained on day 0 of AZD1222 vaccination. The chain recombines TRBV27 with TRBJ1-5; D is possibly TRBD1 (5 bases). The CDR3 coding sequence is TGTGCCAGCAGTTTAAGGGGCTTCAATCAGCCCCAGCATTTT. Translated: CASSLRGFNQPQHF.